In its sample, the clone carrying this T cell receptor (beta chain) was seen a few times. Its matching antigen is unknown. CDR3 length equals 15 residues. The germline CDR1 and CDR2 sequences are MNHNS and SASEGT. V shed 8 bases and J 3 bases; nucleotides not matched to a gene: 7. With 60 Vbeta and 13 Jbeta primers, the PCR was carried out. The method was immunoSEQ multiplex PCR; TCRdb's version includes in-frame clones alone and lacks a portion of them. Among nearly 110,000 clones listed, about 80% were seen once. The sample is drawn from a study of cytomegalovirus exposure and HLA in healthy donors. Regarding the study as a whole: Upon later analysis, TCR association rates were observed to vary by HLA locus, being highest for DRB1 and lowest for HLA-C. Researchers left out some V segments, among them TRBV6-2 and TRBV6-3, as indistinguishable. A few chains tied to CMV proved CMV antigen-specific in vitro.

Sampled while nominally healthy, donors likely had unrecorded immune exposures. Sequenced input: PBMCs. The gene calls are TRBV6-1 and TRBJ2-2, with 9 bases lining up with TRBD1. This TCR was sampled from a man aged 25-40 years in good health and CMV-seropositive. DNA for the CDR3: TGTGCCAGCTCGTGGGACAGGGCCCACACCGGGGAGCTGTTTTTT. Its protein is CASSWDRAHTGELFF.